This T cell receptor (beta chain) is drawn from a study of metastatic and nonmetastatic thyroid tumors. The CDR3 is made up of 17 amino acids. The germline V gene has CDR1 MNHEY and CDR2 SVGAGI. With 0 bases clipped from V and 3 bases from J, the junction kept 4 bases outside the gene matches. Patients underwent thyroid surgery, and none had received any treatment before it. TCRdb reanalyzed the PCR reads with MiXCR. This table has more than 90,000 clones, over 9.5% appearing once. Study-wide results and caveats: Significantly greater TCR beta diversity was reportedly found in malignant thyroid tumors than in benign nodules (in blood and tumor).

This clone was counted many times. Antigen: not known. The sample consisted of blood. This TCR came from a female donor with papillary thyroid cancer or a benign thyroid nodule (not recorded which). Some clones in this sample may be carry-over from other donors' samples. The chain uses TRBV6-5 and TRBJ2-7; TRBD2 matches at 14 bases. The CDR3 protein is CASSYSSGTSGSYEQYF. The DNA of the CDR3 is TGTGCCAGCAGTTACTCGTCGGGGACTAGCGGGAGCTACGAGCAGTACTTC.